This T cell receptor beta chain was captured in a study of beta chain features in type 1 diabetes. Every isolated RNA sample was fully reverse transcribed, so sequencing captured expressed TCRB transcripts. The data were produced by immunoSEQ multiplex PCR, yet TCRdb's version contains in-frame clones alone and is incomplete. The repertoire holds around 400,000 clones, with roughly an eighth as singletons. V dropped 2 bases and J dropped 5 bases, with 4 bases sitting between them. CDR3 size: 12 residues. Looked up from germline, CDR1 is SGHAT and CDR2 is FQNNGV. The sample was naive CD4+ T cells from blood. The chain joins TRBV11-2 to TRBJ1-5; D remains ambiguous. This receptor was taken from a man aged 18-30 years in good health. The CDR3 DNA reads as TGTGCCAGCAGCTTACCCGATCAGCCCCAGCATTTT. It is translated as CASSLPDQPQHF.